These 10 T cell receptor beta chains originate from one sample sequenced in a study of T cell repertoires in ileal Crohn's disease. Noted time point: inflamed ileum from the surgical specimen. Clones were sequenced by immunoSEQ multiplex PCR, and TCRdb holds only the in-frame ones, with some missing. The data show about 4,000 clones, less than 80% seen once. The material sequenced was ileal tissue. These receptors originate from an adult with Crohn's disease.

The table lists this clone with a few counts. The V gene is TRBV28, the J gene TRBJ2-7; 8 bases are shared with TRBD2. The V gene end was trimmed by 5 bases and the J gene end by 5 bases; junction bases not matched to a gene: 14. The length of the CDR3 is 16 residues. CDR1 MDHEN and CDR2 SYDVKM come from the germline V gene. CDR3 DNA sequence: TGTGCCAGCAGTGGAAGAAAGCTAGCGGGTGAGAACGAGCAGTACTTC. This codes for CASSGRKLAGENEQYF. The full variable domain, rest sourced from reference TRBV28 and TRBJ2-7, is DVKVTQSSRYLVKRTGEKVFLECVQDMDHENMFWYRQDPGLGLRLIYFSYDVKMKEKGDIPEGYSVSREKKERFSLILESASTNQTSMYLCASSGRKLAGENEQYFGPGTRLTVT.

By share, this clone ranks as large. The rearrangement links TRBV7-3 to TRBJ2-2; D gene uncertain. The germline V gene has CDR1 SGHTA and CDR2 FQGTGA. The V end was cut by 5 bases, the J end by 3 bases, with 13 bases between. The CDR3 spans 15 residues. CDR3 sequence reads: CASSPYHADTGELFF. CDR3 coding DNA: TGTGCCAGCAGCCCATACCACGCTGACACCGGGGAGCTGTTTTTT.

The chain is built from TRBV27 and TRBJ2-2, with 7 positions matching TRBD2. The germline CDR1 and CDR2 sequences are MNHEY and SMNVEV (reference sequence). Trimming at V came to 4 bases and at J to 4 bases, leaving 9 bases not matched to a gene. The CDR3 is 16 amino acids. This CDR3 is CASSWAGAGPTGELFF. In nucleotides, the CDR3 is TGTGCCAGCAGTTGGGCGGGAGCGGGACCCACCGGGGAGCTGTTTTTT.

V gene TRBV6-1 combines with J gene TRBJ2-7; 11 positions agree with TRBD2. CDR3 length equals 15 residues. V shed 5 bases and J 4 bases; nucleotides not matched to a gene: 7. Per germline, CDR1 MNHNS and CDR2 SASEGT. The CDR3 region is CASSPASGGNYEQYF. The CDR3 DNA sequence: TGTGCCAGCAGTCCCGCTAGCGGGGGGAATTACGAGCAGTACTTC.

The CDR3 is CASSATGTNYNEQFF. In DNA, the CDR3 is TGCGCCAGCAGCGCTACCGGGACAAATTACAATGAGCAGTTCTTC. V is TRBV5-1 and J is TRBJ2-1, with a possible D match to TRBD1 (6 bases). V lost 4 bases and J 4 bases, leaving 15 bases between the germline ends. This CDR3 has 15 residues. The germline CDR1 and CDR2 sequences are SGHRS and YFSETQ.

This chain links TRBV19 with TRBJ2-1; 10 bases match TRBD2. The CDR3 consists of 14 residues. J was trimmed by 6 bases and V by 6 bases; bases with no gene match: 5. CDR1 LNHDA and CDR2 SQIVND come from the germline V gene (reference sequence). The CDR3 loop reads CASRERGGSNEQFF. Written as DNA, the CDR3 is TGTGCCAGTAGAGAGCGGGGGGGCTCCAATGAGCAGTTCTTC.

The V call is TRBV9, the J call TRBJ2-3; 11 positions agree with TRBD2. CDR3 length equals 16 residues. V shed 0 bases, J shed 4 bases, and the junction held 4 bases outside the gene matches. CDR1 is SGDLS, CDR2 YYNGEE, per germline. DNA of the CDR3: TGTGCCAGCAGCGTAGATAGCGGGGGGGCCTCAGATACGCAGTATTTT. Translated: CASSVDSGGASDTQYF.

CDR3: CAISDDIFYGYTF. The CDR3 bases are TGTGCCATCAGTGATGATATTTTTTATGGCTACACCTTC. The genes are TRBV10-3 and TRBJ1-2, with unresolved D. The CDR3 consists of 13 residues. The V gene lost 3 bases and the J gene lost 5 bases, with 10 bases spanning the gap. Germline CDR1 reads ENHRY; CDR2 reads SYGVKD.

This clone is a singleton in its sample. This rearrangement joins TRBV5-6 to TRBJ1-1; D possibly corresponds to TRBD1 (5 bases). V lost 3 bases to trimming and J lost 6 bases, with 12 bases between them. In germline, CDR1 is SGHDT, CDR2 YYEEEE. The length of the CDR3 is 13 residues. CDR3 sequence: CASSSWGVAEAFF. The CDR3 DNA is TGTGCCAGCAGCTCGTGGGGGGTGGCTGAAGCTTTCTTT.

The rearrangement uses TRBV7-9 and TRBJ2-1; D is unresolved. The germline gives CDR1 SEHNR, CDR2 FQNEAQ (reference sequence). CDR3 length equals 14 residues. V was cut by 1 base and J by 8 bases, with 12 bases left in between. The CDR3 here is CASSLDISGHEQFF. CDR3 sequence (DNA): TGTGCCAGCAGCTTAGATATCTCGGGCCATGAGCAGTTCTTC.